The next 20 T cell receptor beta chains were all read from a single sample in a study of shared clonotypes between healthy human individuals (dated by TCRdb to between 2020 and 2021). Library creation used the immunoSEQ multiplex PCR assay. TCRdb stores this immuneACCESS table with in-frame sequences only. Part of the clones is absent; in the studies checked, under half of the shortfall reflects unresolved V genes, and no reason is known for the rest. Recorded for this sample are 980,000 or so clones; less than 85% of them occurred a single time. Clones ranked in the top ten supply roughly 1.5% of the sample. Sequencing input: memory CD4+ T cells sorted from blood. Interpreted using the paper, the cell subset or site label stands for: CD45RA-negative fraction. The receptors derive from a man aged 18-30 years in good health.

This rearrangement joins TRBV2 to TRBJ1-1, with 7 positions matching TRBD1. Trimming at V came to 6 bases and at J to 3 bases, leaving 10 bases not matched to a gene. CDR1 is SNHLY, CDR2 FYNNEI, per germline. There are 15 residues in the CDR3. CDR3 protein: CASRPSRGWDTEAFF. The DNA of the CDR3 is TGTGCCAGCAGGCCAAGCAGGGGGTGGGACACTGAAGCTTTCTTT.

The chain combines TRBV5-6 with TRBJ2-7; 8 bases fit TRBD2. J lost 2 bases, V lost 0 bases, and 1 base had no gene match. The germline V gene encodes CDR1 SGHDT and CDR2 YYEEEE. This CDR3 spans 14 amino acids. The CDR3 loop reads CASSLAGLAYEQYF. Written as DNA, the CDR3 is TGTGCCAGCAGCTTGGCGGGACTAGCCTACGAGCAGTACTTC.

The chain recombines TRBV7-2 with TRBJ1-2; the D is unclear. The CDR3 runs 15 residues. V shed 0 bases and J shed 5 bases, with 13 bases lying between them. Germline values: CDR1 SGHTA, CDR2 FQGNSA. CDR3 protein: CASSLAGQVLYGYTF. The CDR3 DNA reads TGTGCCAGCAGCTTAGCGGGCCAGGTTCTATATGGCTACACCTTC.

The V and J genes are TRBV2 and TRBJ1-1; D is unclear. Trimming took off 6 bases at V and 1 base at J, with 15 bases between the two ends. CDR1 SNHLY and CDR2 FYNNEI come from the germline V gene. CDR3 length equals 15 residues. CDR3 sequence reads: CASRARTESNTEAFF. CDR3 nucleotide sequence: TGTGCCAGCAGGGCTCGGACGGAATCGAACACTGAAGCTTTCTTT.

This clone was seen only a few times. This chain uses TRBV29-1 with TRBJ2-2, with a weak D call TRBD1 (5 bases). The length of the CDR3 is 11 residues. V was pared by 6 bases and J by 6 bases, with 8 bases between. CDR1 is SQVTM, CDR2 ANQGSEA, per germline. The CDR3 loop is CSVQDPGELFF. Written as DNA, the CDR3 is TGCAGCGTACAGGATCCCGGGGAGCTGTTTTTT.

CDR3 in amino acids: CASSSRGVSSTDTQYF. The CDR3 DNA follows: TGTGCCAGCAGCTCCCGGGGCGTGTCTAGCACAGATACGCAGTATTTT. The rearrangement uses TRBV7-2 and TRBJ2-3; D possibly matches TRBD1 or TRBD2 (5 bases each). Germline-derived CDR1 and CDR2 are SGHTA and FQGNSA. The ends were cut back, 4 bases at V and 0 bases at J, with 14 bases in the middle. This CDR3 spans 16 amino acids.

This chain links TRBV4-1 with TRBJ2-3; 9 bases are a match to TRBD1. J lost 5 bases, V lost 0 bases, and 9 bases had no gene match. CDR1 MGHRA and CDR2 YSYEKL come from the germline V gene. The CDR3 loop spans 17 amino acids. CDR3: CASSQDHGTGRVDTQYF. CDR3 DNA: TGCGCCAGCAGCCAAGATCACGGGACAGGGAGAGTAGATACGCAGTATTTT.

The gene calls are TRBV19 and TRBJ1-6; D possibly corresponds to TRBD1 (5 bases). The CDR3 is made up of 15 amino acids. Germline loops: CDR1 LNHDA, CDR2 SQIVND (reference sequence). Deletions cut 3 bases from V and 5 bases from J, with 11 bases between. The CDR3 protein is CASSIQGGDNSPLHF. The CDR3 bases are TGTGCCAGTAGTATCCAGGGTGGAGATAATTCACCCCTCCACTTT. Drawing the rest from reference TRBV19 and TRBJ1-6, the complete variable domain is DGGITQSPKYLFRKEGQNVTLSCEQNLNHDAMYWYRQDPGQGLRLIYYSQIVNDFQKGDIAEGYSVSREKKESFPLTVTSAQKNPTAFYLCASSIQGGDNSPLHFGNGTRLTVT.

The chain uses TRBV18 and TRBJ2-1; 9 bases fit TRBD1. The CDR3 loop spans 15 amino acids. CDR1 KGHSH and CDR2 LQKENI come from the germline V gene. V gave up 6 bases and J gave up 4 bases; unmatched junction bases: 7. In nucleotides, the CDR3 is TGTGCCAGCTCGCCCGGGACAGGGTTGTACAATGAGCAGTTCTTC. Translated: CASSPGTGLYNEQFF.

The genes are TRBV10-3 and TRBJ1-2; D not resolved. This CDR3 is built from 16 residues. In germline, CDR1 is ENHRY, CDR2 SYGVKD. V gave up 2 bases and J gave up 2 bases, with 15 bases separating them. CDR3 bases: TGTGCCATCAGTGAGACCCCTCAAGCATTAAACTATGGCTACACCTTC. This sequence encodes CAISETPQALNYGYTF.

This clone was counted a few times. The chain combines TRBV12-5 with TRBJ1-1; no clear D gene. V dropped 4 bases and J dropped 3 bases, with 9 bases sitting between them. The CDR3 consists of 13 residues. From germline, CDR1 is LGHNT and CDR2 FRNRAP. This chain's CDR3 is CASGSDGYTEAFF. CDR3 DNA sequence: TGTGCTAGTGGTTCGGACGGCTACACTGAAGCTTTCTTT.

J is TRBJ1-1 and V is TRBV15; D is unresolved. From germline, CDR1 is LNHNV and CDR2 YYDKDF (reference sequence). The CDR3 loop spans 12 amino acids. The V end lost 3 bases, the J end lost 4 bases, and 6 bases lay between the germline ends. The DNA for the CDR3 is TGTGCCACCAGCAGGACACCCACTGAAGCTTTCTTT. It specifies CATSRTPTEAFF.

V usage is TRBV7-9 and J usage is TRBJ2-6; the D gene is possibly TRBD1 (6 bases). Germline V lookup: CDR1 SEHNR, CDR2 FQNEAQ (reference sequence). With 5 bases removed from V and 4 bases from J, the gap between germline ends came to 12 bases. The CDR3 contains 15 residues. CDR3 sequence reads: CASSQLGAGANVLTF. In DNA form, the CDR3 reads TGTGCCAGCAGCCAGCTGGGGGCCGGGGCCAACGTCCTGACTTTC.

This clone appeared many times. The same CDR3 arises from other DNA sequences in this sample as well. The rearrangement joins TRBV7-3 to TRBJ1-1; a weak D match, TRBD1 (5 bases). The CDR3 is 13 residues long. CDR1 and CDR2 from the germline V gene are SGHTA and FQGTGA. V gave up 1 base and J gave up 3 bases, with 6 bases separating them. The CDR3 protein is CASSLMGDTEAFF. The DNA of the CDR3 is TGTGCCAGCAGCTTAATGGGGGACACTGAAGCTTTCTTT. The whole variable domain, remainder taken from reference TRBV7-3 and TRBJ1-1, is GAGVSQTPSNKVTEKGKYVELRCDPISGHTALYWYRQSLGQGPEFLIYFQGTGAADDSGLPNDRFFAVRPEGSVSTLKIQRTERGDSAVYLCASSLMGDTEAFFGQGTRLTVV.

The CDR3 sequence is CASSPLTGGTVTNEKLFF. The CDR3 bases are TGTGCCAGCAGCCCACTCACGGGGGGGACGGTGACTAATGAAAAACTGTTTTTT. The rearrangement joins TRBV11-3 to TRBJ1-4; D is perhaps TRBD1 (5 bases). Per the germline V gene, CDR1 is SGHNT and CDR2 is YENEEA. The CDR3 totals 18 residues. The germline V and J ends were trimmed by 5 bases and 2 bases, with 21 bases remaining between them.

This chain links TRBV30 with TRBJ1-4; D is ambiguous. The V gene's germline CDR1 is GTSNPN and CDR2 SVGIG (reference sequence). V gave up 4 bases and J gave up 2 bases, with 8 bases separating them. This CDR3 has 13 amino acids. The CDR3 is CAWKRFTNEKLFF. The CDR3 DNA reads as TGTGCCTGGAAAAGGTTCACTAATGAAAAACTGTTTTTT.

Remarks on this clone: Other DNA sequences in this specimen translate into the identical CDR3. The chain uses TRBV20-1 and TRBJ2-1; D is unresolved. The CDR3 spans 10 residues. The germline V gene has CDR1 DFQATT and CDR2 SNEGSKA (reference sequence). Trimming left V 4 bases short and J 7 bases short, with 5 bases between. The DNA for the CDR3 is TGCAGTGCTAATTCGAATGAGCAGTTCTTC. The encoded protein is CSANSNEQFF.

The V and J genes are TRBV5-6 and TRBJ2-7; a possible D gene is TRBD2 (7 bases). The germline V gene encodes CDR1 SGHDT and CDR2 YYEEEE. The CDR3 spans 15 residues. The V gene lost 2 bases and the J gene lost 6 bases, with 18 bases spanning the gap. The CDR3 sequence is CASSLFIRGGTEQYF. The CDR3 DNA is TGTGCCAGCAGCTTATTTATTAGGGGGGGCACCGAGCAGTACTTC.

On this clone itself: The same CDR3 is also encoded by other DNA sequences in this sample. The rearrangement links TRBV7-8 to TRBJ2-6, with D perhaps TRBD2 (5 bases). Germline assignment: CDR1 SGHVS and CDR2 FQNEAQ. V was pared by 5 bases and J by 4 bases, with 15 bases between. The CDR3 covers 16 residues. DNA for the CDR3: TGTGCCAGCAGCCTAGTTGGACTCTCCGGGGCCAACGTCCTGACTTTC. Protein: CASSLVGLSGANVLTF.

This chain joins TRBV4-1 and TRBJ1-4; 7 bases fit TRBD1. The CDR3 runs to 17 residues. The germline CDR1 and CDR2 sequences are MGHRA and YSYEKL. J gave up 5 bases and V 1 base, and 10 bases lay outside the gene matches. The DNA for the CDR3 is TGCGCCAGCAGCCAAGTAGCAGGGGGTAAGGGGAATGAAAAACTGTTTTTT. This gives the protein CASSQVAGGKGNEKLFF.